These 6 T cell receptor beta chains were sequenced from one sample in a study of T cell repertoires in cytomegalovirus infection. TCRdb processed the reads anew with MiXCR; each CDR3 protein has one entry. This sample yields some 200,000 distinct CDR3 sequences, of which 15% to 20% are seen a single time; roughly 2.9% belongs to the top ten. Specimen: PBMCs. Receptors were obtained from a human donor in good health (CMV status not recorded). Some clones in this sample may be carry-over from other donors' samples.

The V gene is TRBV5-1, the J gene TRBJ2-2; 9 bases are shared with TRBD1. CDR3 length: 17 amino acids. Trimming removed 5 bases from V and 5 bases from J; junction bases left unmatched: 13. Germline V lookup: CDR1 SGHRS, CDR2 YFSETQ. The CDR3 DNA reads as TGCGCCAGCAGTCGGACAGGGGAATTAGCAGGGACCGGGGAGCTGTTTTTT. Translation gives CASSRTGELAGTGELFF.

J is TRBJ2-7 and V is TRBV6-6; TRBD1 is a possible D gene (5 bases). Trimming shortened V by 2 bases and J by 1 base, and 15 bases separated the two germline ends. This CDR3 is 16 amino acids long. Germline CDR1 reads MNHNY; CDR2 reads SVGAGI (reference sequence). In nucleotides, the CDR3 is TGTGCCAGCAGTTACCTCGACCCGACAGCGTCCTACGAGCAGTACTTC. This gives the protein CASSYLDPTASYEQYF.

This clonotype occurred many times. The chain joins TRBV12-3 or TRBV12-4 to TRBJ2-1, with TRBD2 matching over 10 bases. The CDR3 is 16 amino acids. After removal of 2 bases from V and 9 bases from J, the junction contained 10 bases not matched to a gene. The CDR3 nucleotides read TGTGCCAGCAGTTTAAGGGGCCAGCGGGAGGGCTTTGAGCAGTTCTTC. It specifies CASSLRGQREGFEQFF.

V usage is TRBV6-1 and J usage is TRBJ1-2; no reliable D call. With 0 bases removed from V and 8 bases from J, the gap between germline ends came to 16 bases. Germline values: CDR1 MNHNS, CDR2 SASEGT. The CDR3 spans 15 residues. CDR3 nucleotides: TGTGCCAGCAGTGAAGCGCTGGGGATCCTCCGGGGCTACACCTTC. It encodes CASSEALGILRGYTF.

In DNA form, the CDR3 reads TGCAGTGCTAGGCAGACAGCGAAAGAGACCCAGTACTTC. It translates to CSARQTAKETQYF. The rearrangement links TRBV20-1 to TRBJ2-5; TRBD1 is a possible D gene (5 bases). V was trimmed by 3 bases and J by 3 bases, leaving 11 bases between them. CDR1 is DFQATT and CDR2 is SNEGSKA in the germline V gene (reference sequence). The length of the CDR3 is 13 residues.

The table lists this clonotype with a few counts. The chain employs TRBV7-3 and TRBJ1-3; D uncertain. Looked up from germline, CDR1 is SGHTA and CDR2 is FQGTGA. Trimming cost V 5 bases and J 1 base, with 21 bases left between them. The CDR3 sequence is 18 residues long. The chain's CDR3 is CASSRRGGMPGSGNTIYF. CDR3 bases: TGTGCCAGCAGCCGACGAGGAGGAATGCCGGGATCTGGAAACACCATATATTTT.